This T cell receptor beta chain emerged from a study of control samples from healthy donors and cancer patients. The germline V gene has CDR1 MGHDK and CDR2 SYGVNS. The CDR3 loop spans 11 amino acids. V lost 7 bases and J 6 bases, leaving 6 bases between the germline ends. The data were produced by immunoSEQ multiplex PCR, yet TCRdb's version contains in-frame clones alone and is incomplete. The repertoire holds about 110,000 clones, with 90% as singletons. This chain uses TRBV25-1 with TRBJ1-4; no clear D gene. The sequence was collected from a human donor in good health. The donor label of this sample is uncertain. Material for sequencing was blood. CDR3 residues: CASTLHEKLFF. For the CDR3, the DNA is TGTGCCAGCACCCTACATGAAAAACTGTTTTTT.